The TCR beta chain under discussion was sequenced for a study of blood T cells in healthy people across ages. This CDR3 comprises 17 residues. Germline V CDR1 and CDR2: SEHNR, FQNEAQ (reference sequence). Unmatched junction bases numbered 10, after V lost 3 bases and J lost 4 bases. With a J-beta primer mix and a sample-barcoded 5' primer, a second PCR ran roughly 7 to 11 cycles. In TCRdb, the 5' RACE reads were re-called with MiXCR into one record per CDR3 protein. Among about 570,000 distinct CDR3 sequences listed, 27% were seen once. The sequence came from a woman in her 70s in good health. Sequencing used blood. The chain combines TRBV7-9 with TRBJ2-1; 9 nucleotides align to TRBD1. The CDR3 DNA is TGTGCCAGCAGCTTTCAAGAGGGGACAGGGAGATACAATGAGCAGTTCTTC. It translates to CASSFQEGTGRYNEQFF.